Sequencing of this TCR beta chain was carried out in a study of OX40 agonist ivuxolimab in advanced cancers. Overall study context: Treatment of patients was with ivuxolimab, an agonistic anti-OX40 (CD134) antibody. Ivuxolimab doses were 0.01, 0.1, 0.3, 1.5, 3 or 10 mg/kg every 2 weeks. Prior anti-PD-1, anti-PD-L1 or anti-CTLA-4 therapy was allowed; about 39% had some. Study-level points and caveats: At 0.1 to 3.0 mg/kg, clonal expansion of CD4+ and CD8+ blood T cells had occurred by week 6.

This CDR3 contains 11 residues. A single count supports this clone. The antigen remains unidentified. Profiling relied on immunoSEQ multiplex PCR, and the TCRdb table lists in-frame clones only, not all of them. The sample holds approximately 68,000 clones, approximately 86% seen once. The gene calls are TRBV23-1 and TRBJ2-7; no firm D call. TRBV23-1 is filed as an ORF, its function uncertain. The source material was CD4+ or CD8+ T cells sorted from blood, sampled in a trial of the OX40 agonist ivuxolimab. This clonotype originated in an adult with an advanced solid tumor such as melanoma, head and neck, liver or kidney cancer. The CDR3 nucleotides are TGCGTCCAACTCCCCTCGCGGGAGCAGTACTTC. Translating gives CVQLPSREQYF.